The sequence of this TCR beta chain was determined in a study of CD8+CD57+ T cells in acquired aplastic anemia. Overall study context: Sorted CD4+ and CD8+ cells gave a mean 3.2 ug DNA, range roughly 0.18 to 30 ug.

Genomic DNA, serving as template, underwent TCR beta VDJ and CDR3 profiling. TCRdb recomputed calls from the reads with MiXCR, one row per CDR3 protein. The data show roughly 100,000 distinct CDR3 sequences, about 67% seen once. Before being chosen for sequencing, patients had shown CD8+CD57+ cell expansion by flow cytometry. Trimming cost V 2 bases and J 5 bases; bases outside gene matches: 7. This CDR3 is built from 15 residues. From germline, CDR1 is KGHDR and CDR2 SFDVKD. The chain links TRBV24-1 to TRBJ1-1, with 7 bases fitting TRBD1. Sequencing was carried out using sorted CD4+, CD8+, or CD8+CD57+ T cells (not recorded which) from PBMCs. This receptor was identified in a human donor with aplastic anemia. CDR3 coding DNA: TGTGCCACCAGTGATTCCAGGGGGGCGGGAACTGAAGCTTTCTTT. It codes for CATSDSRGAGTEAFF.